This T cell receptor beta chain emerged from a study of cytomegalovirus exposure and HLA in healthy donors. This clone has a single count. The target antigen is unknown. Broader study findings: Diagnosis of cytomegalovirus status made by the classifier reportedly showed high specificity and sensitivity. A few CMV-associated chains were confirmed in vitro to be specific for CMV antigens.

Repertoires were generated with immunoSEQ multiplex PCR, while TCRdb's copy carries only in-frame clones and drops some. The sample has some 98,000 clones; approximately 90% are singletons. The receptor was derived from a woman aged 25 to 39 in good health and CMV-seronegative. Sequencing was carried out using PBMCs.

The CDR3 loop reads CASSWGLYTDTQYF. In DNA, the CDR3 is TGTGCCAGCAGCTGGGGACTATACACAGATACGCAGTATTTT. The chain combines TRBV7-9 with TRBJ2-3, with TRBD2 matching 7 bases. The junction had 3 bases not matched to a gene; V was cut back by 4 bases and J by 2 bases. Germline loops: CDR1 SEHNR, CDR2 FQNEAQ (reference sequence). The CDR3 loop spans 14 amino acids.